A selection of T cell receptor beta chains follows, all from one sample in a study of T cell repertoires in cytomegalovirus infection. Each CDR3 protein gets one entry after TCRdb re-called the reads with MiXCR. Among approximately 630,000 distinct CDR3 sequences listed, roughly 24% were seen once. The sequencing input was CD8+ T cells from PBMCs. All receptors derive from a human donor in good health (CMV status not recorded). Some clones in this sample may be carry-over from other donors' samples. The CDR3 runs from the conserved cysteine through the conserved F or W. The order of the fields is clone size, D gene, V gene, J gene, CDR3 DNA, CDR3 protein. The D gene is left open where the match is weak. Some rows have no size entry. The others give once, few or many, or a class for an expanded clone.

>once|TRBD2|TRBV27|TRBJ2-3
TGTGCCAGCAGTTTCGGACTAGCGGGGGGCGCAGATACGCAGTATTTT
CASSFGLAGGADTQYF
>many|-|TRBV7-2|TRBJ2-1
TGTGCCAGCAGCCGGATCCCCCAGGGGACGGGCTACAATGAGCAGTTCTTC
CASSRIPQGTGYNEQFF
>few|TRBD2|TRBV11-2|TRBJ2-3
TGTGCCAGCAGCTTATTCGTAGGAGCGGGGGGGCCCAGAGATACGCAGTATTTT
CASSLFVGAGGPRDTQYF
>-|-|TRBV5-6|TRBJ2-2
TGTGCCAGCAGCTGGACGGAAGGCACCGGGGAGCTGTTGTTT
CASSWTEGTGELLF
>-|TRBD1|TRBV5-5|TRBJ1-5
TGTGCCAGCAGCATCGGACAGGGAAGCAATCAGCCCCAGCATTTT
CASSIGQGSNQPQHF
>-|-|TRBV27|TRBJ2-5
TGTGCCAGCAGTAGACAACAGGGCTCCCAAGAGACCCAGTACTTC
CASSRQQGSQETQYF
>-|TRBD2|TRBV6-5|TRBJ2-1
TGTGCCAGCAGTTACTCGCCTAGCGGGGACTACTCCTACAATGAGCAGTTCTTC
CASSYSPSGDYSYNEQFF
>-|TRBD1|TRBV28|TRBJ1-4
TGTGCCAGCAGTACCCACTGGGGGACAGGGGATGAAAAACTGTTTTTT
CASSTHWGTGDEKLFF
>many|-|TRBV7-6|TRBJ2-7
TGTGCCAGCAGCTCCGCGACAGATCCCTACGAGCAGTACTTC
CASSSATDPYEQYF
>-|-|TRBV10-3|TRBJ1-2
TGTGCCATCCTCGGATCTAACTATGGCTACACCTTC
CAILGSNYGYTF
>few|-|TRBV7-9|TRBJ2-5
TGTGCCAGCAGCTTAGAGTGGGGCTTTGGAGAGACCCAGTACTTC
CASSLEWGFGETQYF
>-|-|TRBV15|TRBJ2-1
TGTGCCACCAGCAGAGTTTCAGTTCCCCTTGGGTATGAGCAGTTCTTC
CATSRVSVPLGYEQFF
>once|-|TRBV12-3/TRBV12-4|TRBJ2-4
TGTGCCAGCGGTTTAGCCCAGGCCCTAGCCAAAAACATTCAGTACTTC
CASGLAQALAKNIQYF
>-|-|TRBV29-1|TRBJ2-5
TGCAGCGTGGGGGGCGAAGAGACCCAGTACTTC
CSVGGEETQYF
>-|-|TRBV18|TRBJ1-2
TGTGCCAGCTCACCCCTCGGAGCCACTACCTATGGCTACACCTTC
CASSPLGATTYGYTF
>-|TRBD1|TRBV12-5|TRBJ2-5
TGTGCTAGTGGTTTCTCCCCCCCGGGACAGCCACAAGAGACCCAGTACTTC
CASGFSPPGQPQETQYF
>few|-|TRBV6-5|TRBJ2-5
TGTGCCAGCAGTTACTCGCAGGACGAAGAGACCCAGTACTTC
CASSYSQDEETQYF
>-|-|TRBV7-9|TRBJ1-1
TGTGCCAGCAGCTTAGCGTCGAGCGAAAACACTGAAGCTTTCTTT
CASSLASSENTEAFF
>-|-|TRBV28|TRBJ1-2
TGTGCCAGCAGATTTGTCGGGGCAGGGGATAACTATGGCTACACCTTC
CASRFVGAGDNYGYTF
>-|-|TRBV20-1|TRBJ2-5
TGCAGTGCTAGAGTGGGAACTAGCCTTGAGACCCAGTACTTC
CSARVGTSLETQYF
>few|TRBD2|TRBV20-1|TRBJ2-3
TGCAGTGCCCTCCCCCCGCTAGGACTAGCAACAGATACGCAGTATTTT
CSALPPLGLATDTQYF
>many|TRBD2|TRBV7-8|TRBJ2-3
TGTGCCAGCAGCTTGGGAGCGGGGAAAAGCACAGATACGCAGTATTTT
CASSLGAGKSTDTQYF
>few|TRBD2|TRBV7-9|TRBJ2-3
TGTGCCAGCAGCTTAATCGGCGGGCTAGCGGGGGAAACTAGCACAGATACGCAGTATTTT
CASSLIGGLAGETSTDTQYF
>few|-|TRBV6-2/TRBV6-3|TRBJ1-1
TGTGCCAGCAGTTACGGCGCGGGGGCGCGAACTGAAGCTTTCTTT
CASSYGAGARTEAFF
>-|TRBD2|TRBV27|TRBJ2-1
TGTGCCAGCAGTAGACTAGCGGGTTCCAATGAGCAGTTCTTC
CASSRLAGSNEQFF
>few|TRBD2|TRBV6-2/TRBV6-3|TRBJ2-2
TGTGCCAGCAGTTATAGTTCAGCGGGGGATTCCACCGGGGAGCTGTTTTTT
CASSYSSAGDSTGELFF
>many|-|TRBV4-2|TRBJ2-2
TGTGCCAGCAGCCAGACAGTGGCAGGGGAGGGCGGGGAGCTGTTTTTT
CASSQTVAGEGGELFF
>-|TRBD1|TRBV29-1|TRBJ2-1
TGCAGCGTCGGACAGGGGGGAGGATACAATGAGCAGTTCTTC
CSVGQGGGYNEQFF
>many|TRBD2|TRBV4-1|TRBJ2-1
TGCGCCAGCAGTCGGACTAGCGGGGGACCTGATGGCGGCAATGAGCAGTTCTTC
CASSRTSGGPDGGNEQFF
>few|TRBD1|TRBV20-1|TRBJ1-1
TGCAGTGCTAAGAGCCGGGACAGGGGGGAAAACACTGAAGCTTTCTTT
CSAKSRDRGENTEAFF
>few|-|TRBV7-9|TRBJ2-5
TGTGCCAGCAGCACACGGGACCGCCTTGGAGAGACCCAGTACTTC
CASSTRDRLGETQYF
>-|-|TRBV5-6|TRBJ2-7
TGTGCCAGCAGCTTGTCCGGTCTTAGCTCCTACGAGCAGTACTTC
CASSLSGLSSYEQYF
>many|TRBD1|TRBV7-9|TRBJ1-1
TGTGCCAGCAGCTTACCACTAAGACAGGGGCAGGGAACTGAAGCTTTCTTT
CASSLPLRQGQGTEAFF
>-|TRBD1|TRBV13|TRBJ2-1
TGTGCCAGCAGCTTAGTCGGGACAGAGAAATACAATGAGCAGTTCTTC
CASSLVGTEKYNEQFF
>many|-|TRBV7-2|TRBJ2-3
TGTGCCAGCAGCTGGGCAGGCTTCAGCACAGATACGCAGTATTTT
CASSWAGFSTDTQYF
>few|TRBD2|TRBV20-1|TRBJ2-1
TGCAGTGCCACTAGAGCGGGGGGACCCTACAATGAGCAGTTCTTC
CSATRAGGPYNEQFF
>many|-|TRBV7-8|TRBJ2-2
TGTGCCAGCAGCCCGCGGGGTGCGACCGGGGAGCTGTTTTTT
CASSPRGATGELFF
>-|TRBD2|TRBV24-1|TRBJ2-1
TGTGCCACCAGTGATCCTTCGGGGGGGAGAGCCTACAATGAGCAGTTCTTC
CATSDPSGGRAYNEQFF
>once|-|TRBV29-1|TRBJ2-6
TGCAGCGTTAAAGGTTCCCATCAAGAGAACAGCTCTGGGGCCAACGTCCTGACTTTC
CSVKGSHQENSSGANVLTF
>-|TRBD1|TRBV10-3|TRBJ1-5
TGTGCCATCAGGAGGACAGGGGGCCCTCCTATCCTATCTAGCAATCAGCCCCAGCATTTT
CAIRRTGGPPILSSNQPQHF
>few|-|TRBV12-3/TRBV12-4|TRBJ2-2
TGTGCCAGCAGTTTAGCACAGGGTCTTGCGGCGGGGGAGCTGTTTTTT
CASSLAQGLAAGELFF
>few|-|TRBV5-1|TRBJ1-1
TGCGCCAGCCGACCCCCGGCGGACACTGAAGCTTTCTTT
CASRPPADTEAFF
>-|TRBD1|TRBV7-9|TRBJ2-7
TGTGCCAGCAGCTTCGCCTGGACAGGGGACTACGAGCAGTACTTC
CASSFAWTGDYEQYF
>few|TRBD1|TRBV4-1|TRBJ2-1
TGCGCCAGCAGCCGAGCTGGGGGACAGGGAGAGCAGTTCTTC
CASSRAGGQGEQFF
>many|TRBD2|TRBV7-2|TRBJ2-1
TGTGCCAGCAGCTTAGGCGGGGGGCCTTTCAATGAGCAGTTCTTC
CASSLGGGPFNEQFF
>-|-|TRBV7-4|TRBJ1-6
TGTGCCAGCAGCCGGGGACGGCAGAGCTCCTATAATTCACCCCTCCACTTT
CASSRGRQSSYNSPLHF
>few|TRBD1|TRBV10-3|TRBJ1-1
TGTGCCATCAGTGAGGAGGGCAGGGGGCCAGCTTTCTTT
CAISEEGRGPAFF
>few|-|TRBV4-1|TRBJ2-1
TGCGCCAGCAGCCTCCTGATACAGGGAGAGACTTACAATGAGCAGTTCTTC
CASSLLIQGETYNEQFF
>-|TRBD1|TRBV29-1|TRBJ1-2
TGCAGCGTTTTGAAGGGGGACAGTAACTATGGCTACACCTTC
CSVLKGDSNYGYTF
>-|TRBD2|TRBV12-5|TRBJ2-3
TGTGCTAGTGGTTTGGTAGGGAGCGGGGGTCCAGATACGCAGTATTTT
CASGLVGSGGPDTQYF
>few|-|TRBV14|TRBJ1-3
TGTGCCAGCAGCCGGGGTTACTCTGGAAACACCATATATTTT
CASSRGYSGNTIYF
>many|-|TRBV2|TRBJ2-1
TGTGCCAGCAGTGAAGACCCCTACAATGAGCAGTTCTTC
CASSEDPYNEQFF
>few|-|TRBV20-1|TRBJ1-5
TGCAGTGCCGCGGGTCGGGGGTTCGGCAATCAGCCCCAGCATTTT
CSAAGRGFGNQPQHF
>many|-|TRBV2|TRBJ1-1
TGTGCCAGCAGTTCTGGCTTCACTGAAGCTTTCTTT
CASSSGFTEAFF
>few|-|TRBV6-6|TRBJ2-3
TGTGCCAGCAGTTACGTGACCAATAAAGATACGCAGTATTTT
CASSYVTNKDTQYF